This T cell receptor beta chain was identified in a study of T cell responses to AZD1222 COVID-19 vaccine. Study conclusions and caveats: No repertoire was sampled before or during the peak T cell response, only after it.

V was clipped by 6 bases and J by 2 bases; unmatched bases: 14. CDR3 length: 19 residues. CDR1 is KGHSH and CDR2 is LQKENI in the germline V gene. Sequenced by immunoSEQ multiplex PCR; TCRdb stores in-frame clones only, minus some. Here the sample spans about 100,000 clones, around 89% being singletons. In its sample, this clone was seen a few times. Its matching antigen is unknown. V and J are TRBV18 and TRBJ2-6; TRBD2 aligns across 9 bases. Sample: peripheral blood, taken on day 0 of AZD1222 vaccination. This receptor was taken from an adult in good health. CDR3: CASSRPLAGSRPGANVLTF. The CDR3 DNA is TGTGCCAGCTCCCGACCCCTAGCGGGATCGAGGCCTGGGGCCAACGTCCTGACTTTC.